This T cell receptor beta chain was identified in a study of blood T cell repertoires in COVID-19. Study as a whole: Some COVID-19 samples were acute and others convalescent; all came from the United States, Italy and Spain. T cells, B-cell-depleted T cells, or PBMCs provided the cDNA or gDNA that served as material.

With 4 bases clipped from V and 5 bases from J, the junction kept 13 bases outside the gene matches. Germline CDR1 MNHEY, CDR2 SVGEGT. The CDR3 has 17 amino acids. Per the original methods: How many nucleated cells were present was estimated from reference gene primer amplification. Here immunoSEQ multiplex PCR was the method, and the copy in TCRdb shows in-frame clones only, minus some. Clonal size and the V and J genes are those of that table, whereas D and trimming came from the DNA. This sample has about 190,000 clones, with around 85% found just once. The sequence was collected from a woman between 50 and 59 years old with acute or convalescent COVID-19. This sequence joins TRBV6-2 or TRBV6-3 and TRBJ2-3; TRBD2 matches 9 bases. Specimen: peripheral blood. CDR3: CASSSPFVVAGEDTQYF. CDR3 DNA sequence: TGTGCCAGCAGTTCCCCCTTTGTGGTAGCGGGAGAAGATACGCAGTATTTT.